This T cell receptor (beta chain) emerged from a study of pediatric ulcerative colitis. Trimming shortened V by 8 bases and J by 4 bases, and 31 bases separated the two germline ends. In germline, CDR1 is SGHRS, CDR2 YFSETQ. This CDR3 contains 18 residues. The survey-level immunoSEQ assay was used. Each sample received Survey-level depth of up to 500,000 reads. Only in-frame clones appear in the TCRdb table, and some are missing; sequencing was by immunoSEQ multiplex PCR. The sample lists about 64,000 clones; 77% were seen once. V usage is TRBV5-1 and J usage is TRBJ2-7; tentatively, D is TRBD2 (5 bases). Sequenced: blood. The receptor's source is a boy under 18 with moderate ulcerative colitis. The CDR3 DNA follows: TGCGCCAGTACACCGTTTTGGAGCAGACAACGGGAATCGTACGAGCAGTACTTC. Residues: CASTPFWSRQRESYEQYF.